The 14 T cell receptor beta chains listed next were all sequenced from one sample in a study of T-cell memory formation after mild COVID-19. TCRdb recomputed calls from the 5' RACE reads with MiXCR, one row per CDR3 protein. Of around 320,000 distinct CDR3 sequences in the sample, 14% were seen once. The specimen sequenced was PBMCs or a T cell subset sorted from them (not recorded which). Every receptor here comes from a man aged 18 to 29 who had mild COVID-19 (a few samples of this study predate the infection). Cell type and time point are not known.

This clonotype was recorded a few times. The V gene is TRBV9, the J gene TRBJ1-4, with TRBD1 matching 8 bases. V gave up 7 bases and J gave up 8 bases; unmatched junction bases: 10. The CDR3 extends over 14 amino acids. CDR1 SGDLS and CDR2 YYNGEE come from the germline V gene. The CDR3 protein is CASSRGRGGEKLFF. The CDR3 nucleotides read TGTGCCAGCTCCAGGGGGCGCGGGGGGGAAAAACTGTTTTTT.

The chain uses TRBV4-2 and TRBJ1-1; D is unclear. From germline, CDR1 is LGHNA and CDR2 YNFKEQ. The V end was cut by 6 bases, the J end by 3 bases, with 17 bases between. The CDR3 loop spans 15 amino acids. The CDR3 region is CASRRREGGDTEAFF. Written as DNA, the CDR3 is TGTGCCAGCAGACGGCGAGAAGGCGGGGACACTGAAGCTTTCTTT.

This clonotype was seen ten or more times. The rearrangement links TRBV4-3 to TRBJ2-4; tentative D call: TRBD2 (5 bases). CDR1 LGHNA and CDR2 YSLEER come from the germline V gene. CDR3 length: 16 amino acids. V was cut by 0 bases and J by 0 bases, with 9 bases left in between. CDR3 DNA: TGCGCCAGCAGCCAAGAGGACTCTCTAGCCAAAAACATTCAGTACTTC. The encoded protein is CASSQEDSLAKNIQYF.

The J gene is TRBJ1-1, the V gene TRBV6-6, with TRBD1 as a possible D gene (5 bases). Germline assignment: CDR1 MNHNY and CDR2 SVGAGI (reference sequence). Trimming left V 1 base short and J 1 base short, with 7 bases between. The CDR3 is 14 amino acids. CDR3 in amino acids: CASSYLGRNTEAFF. The DNA for the CDR3 is TGTGCCAGCAGTTACTTGGGACGGAACACTGAAGCTTTCTTT.

V and J are TRBV12-3 or TRBV12-4 and TRBJ2-1; 9 nucleotides agree with TRBD1. The ends lost 4 bases at V and 9 bases at J; junction bases unmatched: 4. The CDR3 totals 13 residues. CDR3 region: CASSSGTGLEQFF. DNA for the CDR3: TGTGCCAGCAGTTCCGGGACAGGGCTTGAGCAGTTCTTC.

There are many counts of this clonotype. The chain has TRBV4-3 and TRBJ2-4; D is uncertain. The CDR3 is made up of 17 amino acids. The V gene lost 0 bases and the J gene lost 0 bases, with 12 bases spanning the gap. The germline V gene encodes CDR1 LGHNA and CDR2 YSLEER. The CDR3 bases are TGCGCCAGCAGCCAAGAAACTGTACCTAAAGCCAAAAACATTCAGTACTTC. Encoded protein: CASSQETVPKAKNIQYF.

This chain uses TRBV6-4 with TRBJ1-1, with 8 bases lining up with TRBD1. The germline V gene has CDR1 MRHNA and CDR2 SNTAGT. The J segment lost 5 bases and the V segment lost 4 bases, leaving 3 bases of the junction unmatched. CDR3 length: 13 residues. The CDR3 coding sequence is TGTGCCAGCAGTGGGACAGGGCAAACTGAAGCTTTCTTT. It is translated as CASSGTGQTEAFF.

The rearrangement uses TRBV5-1 and TRBJ1-1, with TRBD1 matching 8 bases. The junction had 6 bases not matched to a gene; V was cut back by 2 bases and J by 3 bases. The CDR3 loop spans 15 amino acids. CDR1 is SGHRS, CDR2 YFSETQ, per germline. This CDR3 is CASSLRQGWDTEAFF. Here the CDR3 DNA reads TGCGCCAGCAGCTTAAGACAGGGGTGGGACACTGAAGCTTTCTTT. Complete variable domain (other parts from reference TRBV5-1 and TRBJ1-1): KAGVTQTPRYLIKTRGQQVTLSCSPISGHRSVSWYQQTPGQGLQFLFEYFSETQRNKGNFPGRFSGRQFSNSRSEMNVSTLELGDSALYLCASSLRQGWDTEAFFGQGTRLTVV.

This clonotype was seen a few times. This chain joins TRBV5-1 and TRBJ1-1; 8 bases fit TRBD1. CDR3 size: 14 residues. The V gene end was trimmed by 0 bases and the J gene end by 7 bases; junction bases not matched to a gene: 5. Per germline, CDR1 SGHRS and CDR2 YFSETQ. The CDR3: CASSLAHGQGEAFF. The CDR3 DNA follows: TGCGCCAGCAGCTTGGCCCACGGACAGGGTGAAGCTTTCTTT.

This clonotype was counted ten times or more. This chain joins TRBV5-6 and TRBJ2-7; 7 nucleotides agree with TRBD1. Germline CDR1 is SGHDT and CDR2 is YYEEEE. V shed 0 bases and J 7 bases; nucleotides not matched to a gene: 7. The CDR3 has 14 amino acids. This CDR3 reads CASSLEGTTGEQYF. The CDR3 DNA reads as TGTGCCAGCAGCTTGGAGGGGACGACAGGGGAGCAGTACTTC.

In this sample, this clonotype turned up many times. This chain uses TRBV5-1 with TRBJ1-1, with TRBD1 matching 11 bases. CDR1 is SGHRS, CDR2 YFSETQ, per germline. The CDR3 is made up of 13 amino acids. V dropped 0 bases and J dropped 10; count of bases not matched to a gene: 2. In nucleotides, the CDR3 is TGCGCCAGCAGCTTGGGGGACAGGGGGTCAGCTTTCTTT. Residues: CASSLGDRGSAFF.

In its sample, this clonotype was seen many times. CDR3 residues: CASGTEQTQYF. The CDR3 region has the DNA TGTGCCAGTGGGACAGAGCAGACCCAGTACTTC. This chain joins TRBV28 and TRBJ2-5; 7 bases fit TRBD1. This CDR3 spans 11 amino acids. Germline trimming cut 9 bases from V and 6 bases from J; bases unmatched to any gene: 4. Germline V gene lookup returns CDR1 MDHEN and CDR2 SYDVKM. Full variable domain (outside the CDR3, taken from reference TRBV28 and TRBJ2-5): DVKVTQSSRYLVKRTGEKVFLECVQDMDHENMFWYRQDPGLGLRLIYFSYDVKMKEKGDIPEGYSVSREKKERFSLILESASTNQTSMYLCASGTEQTQYFGPGTRLLVL.

This chain joins TRBV7-9 and TRBJ2-1; TRBD1 might be the D (6 bases). Germline V gene lookup returns CDR1 SEHNR and CDR2 FQNEAQ (reference sequence). Trimming took 4 bases from V and 8 from J, leaving 12 bases between them. This CDR3 has 13 amino acids. The CDR3 is CASSSTTGYEQFF. The CDR3 nucleotides are TGTGCCAGCAGCTCAACCACAGGGTATGAGCAGTTCTTC.

CDR3 DNA: TGTGCCAGCAGCCGCGGGGTCCTAGCTTTCTTT. This translates into CASSRGVLAFF. V usage is TRBV28 and J usage is TRBJ1-1; D remains unclear. Looked up from germline, CDR1 is MDHEN and CDR2 is SYDVKM. V shed 6 bases and J shed 10 bases, with 12 bases lying between them. CDR3 size: 11 residues.